The rows below give T cell receptor beta chains drawn from one sample of a study of blood T cell repertoires in COVID-19. Only in-frame clones appear in the TCRdb table, and some are missing; sequencing was by immunoSEQ multiplex PCR. The sample shows 150,000 to 200,000 clones, roughly 80% of them seen only once. Sequencing was done on a sample of peripheral blood. These receptors all stem from a woman aged 40 to 50 with COVID-19, enrolled during active disease. Both conserved end residues are part of each CDR3. Clone size is given for some rows only: seen once, a few or many times, or a class if the clone is expanded.

TRBV3-1/TRBV3-2	NA	TRBJ2-1	19	CASSSHSGSHLGSYNEQFF
TRBV19	NA	TRBJ2-1	16	CASRPRGGRGYNEQFF
TRBV28	NA	TRBJ2-5	13	CASSLGEGETQYF
TRBV7-9	NA	TRBJ2-3	14	CASSLAPLAGTQYF
TRBV19	NA	TRBJ1-1	13	CASVTGGNTEAFF
TRBV7-6	NA	TRBJ2-3	17	CASSPSLAGVGADTQYF
TRBV30	NA	TRBJ1-5	17	CAWSVKSWGRVNQPQHF
TRBV6-4	NA	TRBJ2-3	14	CASSDSFSTDTQYF
TRBV2	NA	TRBJ2-5	14	CASSGSAGQETQYF
TRBV11-3	once	TRBJ1-2	18	CASSLVAADRDRGYGYTF
TRBV19	NA	TRBJ1-5	14	CASSPRVGNQPQHF
TRBV11-2	NA	TRBJ2-1	16	CASSSPGGKRQDEQFF
TRBV21-1	NA	TRBJ1-5	14	CASSKPGGPEPQHF
TRBV3-1/TRBV3-2	NA	TRBJ2-7	13	CASSQGLPYEQYF
TRBV6-5	NA	TRBJ2-1	16	CASSLGTSGRYNEQFF
TRBV4-1	NA	TRBJ1-2	16	CASSQAPQNHRDGYTF
TRBV18	NA	TRBJ1-6	13	CASFNGGVSPLHF